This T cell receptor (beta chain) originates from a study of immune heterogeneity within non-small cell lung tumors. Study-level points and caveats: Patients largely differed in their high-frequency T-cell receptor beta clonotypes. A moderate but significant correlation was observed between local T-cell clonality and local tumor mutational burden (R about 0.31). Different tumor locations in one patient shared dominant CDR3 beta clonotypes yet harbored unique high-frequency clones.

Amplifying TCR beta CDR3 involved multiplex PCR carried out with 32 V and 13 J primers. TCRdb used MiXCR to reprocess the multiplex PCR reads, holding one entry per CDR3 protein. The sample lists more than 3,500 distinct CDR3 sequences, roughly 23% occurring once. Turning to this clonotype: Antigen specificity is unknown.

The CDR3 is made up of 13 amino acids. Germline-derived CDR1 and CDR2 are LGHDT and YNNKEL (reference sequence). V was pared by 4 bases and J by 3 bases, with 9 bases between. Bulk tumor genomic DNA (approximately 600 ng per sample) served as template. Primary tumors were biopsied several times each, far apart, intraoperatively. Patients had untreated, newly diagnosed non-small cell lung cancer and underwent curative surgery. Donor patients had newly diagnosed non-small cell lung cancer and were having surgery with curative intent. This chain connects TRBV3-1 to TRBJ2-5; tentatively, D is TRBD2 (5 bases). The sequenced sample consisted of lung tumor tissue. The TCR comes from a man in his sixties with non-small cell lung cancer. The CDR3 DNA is TGTGCCAGCAGCCGGCTAGCTGAAGAGACCCAGTACTTC. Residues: CASSRLAEETQYF.